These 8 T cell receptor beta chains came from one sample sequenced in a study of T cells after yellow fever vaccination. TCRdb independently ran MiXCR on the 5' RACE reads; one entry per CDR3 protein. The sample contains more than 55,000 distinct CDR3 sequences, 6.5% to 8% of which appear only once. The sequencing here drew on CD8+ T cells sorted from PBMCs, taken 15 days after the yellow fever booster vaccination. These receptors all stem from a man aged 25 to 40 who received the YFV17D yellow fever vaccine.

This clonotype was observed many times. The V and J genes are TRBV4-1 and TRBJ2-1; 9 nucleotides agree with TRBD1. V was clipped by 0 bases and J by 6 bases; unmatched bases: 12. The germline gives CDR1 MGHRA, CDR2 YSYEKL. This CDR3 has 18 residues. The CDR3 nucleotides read TGCGCCAGCAGCCAAGATGATCTCGGGACAGGGTTACGCAATGAGCAGTTCTTC. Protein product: CASSQDDLGTGLRNEQFF.

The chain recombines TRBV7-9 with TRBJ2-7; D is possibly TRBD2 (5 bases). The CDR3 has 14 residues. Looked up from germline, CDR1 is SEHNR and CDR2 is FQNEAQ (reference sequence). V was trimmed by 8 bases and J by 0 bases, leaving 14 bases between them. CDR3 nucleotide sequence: TGTGCCAGCGGAAAGACGGGATTCTCCTACGAGCAGTACTTC. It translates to CASGKTGFSYEQYF.

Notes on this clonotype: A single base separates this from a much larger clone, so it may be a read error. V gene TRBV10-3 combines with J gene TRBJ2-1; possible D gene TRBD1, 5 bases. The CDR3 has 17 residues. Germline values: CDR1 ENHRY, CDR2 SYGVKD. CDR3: CSTTPDGAKPLNNEQFF. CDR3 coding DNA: TGTTCCACCACCCCCGATGGGGCTAAGCCCCTGAACAATGAGCAGTTCTTC.

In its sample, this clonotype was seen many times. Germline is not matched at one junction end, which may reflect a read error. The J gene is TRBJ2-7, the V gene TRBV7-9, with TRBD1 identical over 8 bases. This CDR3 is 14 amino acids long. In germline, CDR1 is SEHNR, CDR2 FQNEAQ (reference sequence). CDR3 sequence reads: CASSLATGAYEQYF. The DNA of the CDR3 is TGTGCCAGCAGCCTAGCGACAGGGGCCTACGAGCAGTACTTC.

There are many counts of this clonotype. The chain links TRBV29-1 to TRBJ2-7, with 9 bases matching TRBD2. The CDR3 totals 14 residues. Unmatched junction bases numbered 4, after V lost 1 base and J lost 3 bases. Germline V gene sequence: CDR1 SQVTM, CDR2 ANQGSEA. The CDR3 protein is CSVEGVSGSYEQYF. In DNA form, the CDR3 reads TGCAGCGTTGAAGGAGTTAGCGGGAGCTACGAGCAGTACTTC.

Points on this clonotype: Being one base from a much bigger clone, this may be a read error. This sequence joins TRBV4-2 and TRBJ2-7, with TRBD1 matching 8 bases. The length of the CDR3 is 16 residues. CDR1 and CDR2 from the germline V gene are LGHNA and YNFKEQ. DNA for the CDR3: TGTGTCAGCAGCCAAGTTATCAGGGGGCCCTCCTACGAGCAGTACTTC. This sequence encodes CVSSQVIRGPSYEQYF.

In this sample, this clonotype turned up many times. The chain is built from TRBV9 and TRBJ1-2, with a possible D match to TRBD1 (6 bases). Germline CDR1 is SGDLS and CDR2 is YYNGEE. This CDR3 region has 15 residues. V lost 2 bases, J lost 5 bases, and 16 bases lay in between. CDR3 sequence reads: CASSVGNSGTYGYTF. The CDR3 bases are TGTGCCAGCAGCGTCGGGAACTCCGGGACATATGGCTACACCTTC.

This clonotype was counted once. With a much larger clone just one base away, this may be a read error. The CDR3: CSARVLYQQYF. The CDR3 DNA sequence: TGCAGTGCAAGGGTCCTCTACCAGCAGTACTTC. V and J are TRBV20-1 and TRBJ2-7; the D is unclear. The CDR3 is 11 amino acids. Germline CDR1 is DFQATT and CDR2 is SNEGSKA (reference sequence).